This T cell receptor beta chain was sequenced during a study of Graves' ophthalmopathy and Graves' hyperthyroidism. Study information: The stable label applied to hyperthyroidism with no ophthalmopathy within 18 months of follow-up.

This clonotype was detected many times. Its antigen is still unknown. Study-wide points: Also, most clonotypes expanded in the thyroid above 0.001 frequency appeared in blood. Classification of ophthalmopathy versus stable hyperthyroidism by a 13-signature model yielded around 90% sensitivity and just under 84% specificity.

V gave up 4 bases and J gave up 3 bases, with 13 bases separating them. The CDR3 runs to 14 residues. Germline assignment: CDR1 LGHNA and CDR2 YSLEER. Transcripts of RNA were the source for amplifying TCR beta CDR3 regions. Amplification began with first-round RT-PCR using HTBI primers, then second-round multiplex PCR was performed. TCRdb itself ran the multiplex PCR reads through MiXCR, one entry per CDR3 protein. The sample has around 1.1 million distinct CDR3 sequences; about two fifths are singletons. The hyperthyroidism patients had a new diagnosis of under 2 months' duration and were aged 18 to 65.

The sequenced sample consisted of peripheral blood or thyroid tissue (not recorded which). The receptor comes from an adult man with Graves' hyperthyroidism. This sequence joins TRBV4-3 and TRBJ2-7; no clear D gene. The CDR3: CASSPRPESYEQYF. DNA of the CDR3: TGCGCCAGCAGCCCCCGGCCAGAAAGCTACGAGCAGTACTTC.